This is a list of T cell receptor beta chains from one sample in a study of neurological immune-mediated disorders. TCRdb processed the 5' RACE reads anew with MiXCR; each CDR3 protein has one entry. The table lists almost 30,000 distinct CDR3 sequences, about 12% of them singletons. The specimen sequenced was PBMCs. Receptors were obtained from a woman aged 60-75 years in good health. Each CDR3 is given with its conserved first and last residue. The order of the fields is V gene, D gene, J gene, clone size, CDR3 DNA, CDR3 protein. A D gene is named only where the DNA matches it firmly. Not every row has a clone size; where given, it reads once, few, many or a size class.

>TRBV5-1|TRBD1|TRBJ1-4|many
TGCGCCAGCAGCTGGAGGACAGGGGGCGATAATGAAAAACTGTTTTTT
CASSWRTGGDNEKLFF
>TRBV7-9|-|TRBJ1-2|few
TGTGCCAGCAGCCCCCAGGGGATGTGGAACTATGGATACACCTTC
CASSPQGMWNYGYTF
>TRBV27|TRBD1|TRBJ2-7|many
TGTGCCAGCAGCAGGGGGCTTAAATACGAGCAGTACTTC
CASSRGLKYEQYF
>TRBV9|-|TRBJ2-2|many
TGTGCCAGCTCGCGGTCGAACACCGGGGAGCTGTTTTTT
CASSRSNTGELFF
>TRBV7-2|-|TRBJ2-3|-
TGTGACAGCAGCAGAGACACAGATACGCAGTATTTT
CDSSRDTDTQYF
>TRBV25-1|TRBD1|TRBJ1-2|-
TGTGCCAGCAGTGAAAACGTAAGGGGGCAAACCTTC
CASSENVRGQTF
>TRBV10-3|TRBD1|TRBJ1-5|many
TGTGCCATCAGGGGGACAGCGAATCAGCCCCAGCATTTT
CAIRGTANQPQHF
>TRBV7-6|-|TRBJ1-1|-
TGTGCCAGCGGATCTGAAACTGAAGCTTTCTTT
CASGSETEAFF
>TRBV30|TRBD1|TRBJ2-7|many
TGTGCCTGGAGTCCCGGACAGGGGGCCTACGAGCAGTACTTC
CAWSPGQGAYEQYF
>TRBV5-1|TRBD2|TRBJ2-3|many
TGCGCCAGCAGCCTTCCGGGACTAGCGGGGAGGGAAGATACGCAGTATTTT
CASSLPGLAGREDTQYF
>TRBV4-2|TRBD1|TRBJ2-2|many
TGTGCCAGCAGCCAAGCGACAGGGGGTGACACCGGGGAGCTGTTTTTT
CASSQATGGDTGELFF
>TRBV20-1|-|TRBJ2-3|-
TGCAGTGCACTACTATGGGGCGTAGATACGCAGTATTTT
CSALLWGVDTQYF
>TRBV12-3/TRBV12-4|-|TRBJ1-2|many
TGTGCCAGCAGTTTCGGGCAACGCGTTTATGGCTACACCTTC
CASSFGQRVYGYTF
>TRBV5-1|TRBD2|TRBJ2-7|many
TGCGCCAGCAGCTACGCCGGGGGGACCTCCTACGAGCAGTACTTC
CASSYAGGTSYEQYF
>TRBV27|TRBD1|TRBJ2-5|many
TGTGCCAGCAGTTTCCGGACAGGTTCAGAGACCCAGTACTTC
CASSFRTGSETQYF
>TRBV12-3/TRBV12-4|TRBD1|TRBJ2-1|many
TGTGCCAGCAGGCGAGCCGGGACAGCGATCAATGAGCAGTTCTTC
CASRRAGTAINEQFF
>TRBV7-2|-|TRBJ2-3|many
TGTGCCAGCAGCTTAGGACCGGGACTCCCCACAGATACGCAGTATTTT
CASSLGPGLPTDTQYF
>TRBV5-1|TRBD1|TRBJ1-6|many
TGCGCCAGCACCCCGGGACAGCCGGGGCCGAATTCACCCCTCCACTTT
CASTPGQPGPNSPLHF
>TRBV4-1|TRBD1|TRBJ2-7|many
TGCGCCAGCAGCCAAGGGGACAGCTACTACGAGCAGTACTTC
CASSQGDSYYEQYF
>TRBV14|TRBD1|TRBJ1-1|many
TGTGCCAGCAGCCCCCTCCGGGACAGGGTGAACACTGAAGCTTTCTTT
CASSPLRDRVNTEAFF
>TRBV28|-|TRBJ1-2|many
TGTGCCAGCAGCTCCGTAGCTAACTATGGCTACACCTTC
CASSSVANYGYTF
>TRBV28|-|TRBJ2-7|many
TGTGCCACCAGTGGGGGGCACTCGCTCGGGTACGAGCAGTACTTC
CATSGGHSLGYEQYF
>TRBV6-5|-|TRBJ1-1|many
TGTGCCAGCAGTTACCTCTCAGGGAACACTGAAGCTTTCTTT
CASSYLSGNTEAFF